The 19 T cell receptor beta chains below were found in one sample sequenced in a study of beta chain features in type 1 diabetes. Study-wide results and limits: In every one of the four CD4+ subsets, TCRB CDR3s were moderately but significantly shorter in Type 1 diabetes patients.

Their antigen targets remain unknown. Since all of the isolated RNA was reverse transcribed, expressed TCRB transcripts were what got sequenced. Some clones are missing from TCRdb's copy, which holds only in-frame ones; the method was immunoSEQ multiplex PCR. The profile shows under 200,000 clones, under 13% of them singletons. Sequencing used central memory CD4+ T cells from blood. The source of these receptors is a man between 25 and 39 years old with type 1 diabetes.

CDR3: CASSPTSGSYNEQFF. In DNA, the CDR3 is TGCGCCAGCAGCCCGACTAGCGGCTCCTACAATGAGCAGTTCTTC. The rearrangement joins TRBV5-1 to TRBJ2-1; 9 bases fit TRBD2. Per germline, CDR1 SGHRS and CDR2 YFSETQ. The CDR3 has 15 amino acids. Germline trimming cut 4 bases from V and 0 bases from J; bases unmatched to any gene: 2.

This clone was seen more than once but under ten times. The V and J genes are TRBV7-9 and TRBJ2-7; the match to TRBD2 covers 7 bases. CDR1 SEHNR and CDR2 FQNEAQ come from the germline V gene (reference sequence). CDR3 length equals 15 residues. V trimming: 5 bases; J trimming: 5 bases; junction bases outside the gene matches: 12. In nucleotides, the CDR3 is TGTGCCAGCAGCCCAATGGGAGGGGATATGGACGAGCAGTACTTC. Its protein product is CASSPMGGDMDEQYF.

J is TRBJ2-6 and V is TRBV7-2; TRBD1 agrees at 7 bases. Trimming removed 7 bases from V and 2 bases from J; junction bases left unmatched: 8. Germline V gene data show CDR1 as SGHTA and CDR2 as FQGNSA. This CDR3 region has 16 residues. CDR3 sequence reads: CASTGGGAAGANVLTF. In DNA, the CDR3 is TGTGCCAGCACAGGGGGTGGGGCCGCTGGGGCCAACGTCCTGACTTTC.

In its sample, this clone was seen a few times. The chain couples TRBV6-1 to TRBJ2-7, with 10 bases fitting TRBD2. Looked up from germline, CDR1 is MNHNS and CDR2 is SASEGT. J gave up 3 bases and V 5 bases, and 7 bases lay outside the gene matches. The CDR3 is 15 amino acids. The CDR3 DNA reads TGTGCCAGCAGTAGCGGGGGGGGTTTAAGCTACGAGCAGTACTTC. Translating gives CASSSGGGLSYEQYF.

This clone was counted only a few times. The chain is built from TRBV18 and TRBJ2-7, with TRBD1 matching 8 bases. The CDR3 has 15 amino acids. CDR1 and CDR2 from the germline V gene are KGHSH and LQKENI. V lost 6 bases and J lost 2; bases outside the gene matches: 9. The CDR3 DNA sequence: TGTGCCAGCTCTCCCGGGACAGGTACTGCCTACGAGCAGTACTTC. It yields the protein CASSPGTGTAYEQYF. Full variable domain (outside the CDR3, taken from reference TRBV18 and TRBJ2-7): NAGVMQNPRHLVRRRGQEARLRCSPMKGHSHVYWYRQLPEEGLKFMVYLQKENIIDESGMPKERFSAEFPKEGPSILRIQQVVRGDSAAYFCASSPGTGTAYEQYFGPGTRLTVT.

The table lists this clone with many counts. The chain recombines TRBV19 with TRBJ2-1; 8 bases are a match to TRBD2. CDR3 length equals 15 residues. Losses at the gene ends were 5 bases for V and 7 bases for J; bases not matched to a gene: 10. Germline values: CDR1 LNHDA, CDR2 SQIVND (reference sequence). The DNA for the CDR3 is TGTGCCAGTAGTCTCGCTGAACGGGAGGGGAATGAGCAGTTCTTC. It is translated as CASSLAEREGNEQFF.

The table lists this clone with a few counts. The chain combines TRBV28 with TRBJ2-1; D is undetermined. V lost 4 bases to trimming and J lost 10 bases, with 11 bases between them. CDR1 is MDHEN and CDR2 is SYDVKM in the germline V gene. The CDR3 runs 12 residues. The chain's CDR3 is CASSSRSGEQFF. CDR3 DNA sequence: TGTGCCAGCAGTTCTCGGAGTGGAGAGCAGTTCTTC.

This clone was counted only a few times. This rearrangement joins TRBV19 to TRBJ2-7; TRBD1 agrees at 7 bases. The junction had 14 bases not matched to a gene; V was cut back by 4 bases and J by 5 bases. Per germline, CDR1 LNHDA and CDR2 SQIVND (reference sequence). The CDR3 loop spans 16 amino acids. Written as DNA, the CDR3 is TGTGCCAGTAGTAGGCGACAGGGACAGTTTCGGGACGAGCAGTACTTC. This codes for CASSRRQGQFRDEQYF.

The chain has TRBV5-4 and TRBJ2-5; D is uncertain. V shed 4 bases and J shed 5 bases, with 6 bases lying between them. The CDR3 extends over 11 amino acids. The germline CDR1 and CDR2 sequences are SGHNT and YYREEE (reference sequence). CDR3 amino acids: CASSAQETQYF. CDR3 coding DNA: TGTGCCAGCAGCGCACAGGAGACCCAGTACTTC.

This clone was observed a single time. The chain has TRBV18 and TRBJ2-7; 7 bases agree with TRBD2. The J segment lost 6 bases and the V segment lost 2 bases, leaving 19 bases of the junction unmatched. CDR3 length equals 18 residues. Germline V gene lookup returns CDR1 KGHSH and CDR2 LQKENI. The CDR3 protein is CASSPFHVKGKTSREQYF. The DNA of the CDR3 is TGTGCCAGCTCACCATTTCACGTGAAGGGAAAGACTAGCCGCGAGCAGTACTTC.

This clone was counted a few times. With a much larger clone just one base away, this may be a read error. The gene calls are TRBV2 and TRBJ1-4; 7 bases align to TRBD1. This CDR3 is 12 amino acids long. The ends lost 6 bases at V and 7 bases at J; junction bases unmatched: 2. Germline assignment: CDR1 SNHLY and CDR2 FYNNEI. CDR3 DNA: TGTGCCAGCAGATACAGGGGTGAAAAACTGTTTTTT. Encoded protein: CASRYRGEKLFF.

This chain connects TRBV30 to TRBJ2-7; D remains unclear. Trimming removed 3 bases from V and 0 bases from J, with 3 bases in between. The CDR3 runs 11 residues. Germline V gene sequence: CDR1 GTSNPN, CDR2 SVGIG (reference sequence). The chain's CDR3 is CAWSHSYEQYF. The CDR3 nucleotides read TGTGCCTGGAGCCACTCCTACGAGCAGTACTTC. Full variable domain (rest looked up from reference TRBV30 and TRBJ2-7): SQTIHQWPATLVQPVGSPLSLECTVEGTSNPNLYWYRQAAGRGLQLLFYSVGIGQISSEVPQNLSASRPQDRQFILSSKKLLLSDSGFYLCAWSHSYEQYFGPGTRLTVT.

This chain links TRBV28 with TRBJ2-1; the D gene is possibly TRBD2 (6 bases). The CDR3 extends over 12 amino acids. Germline V gene data show CDR1 as MDHEN and CDR2 as SYDVKM. V lost 3 bases and J 6 bases, leaving 6 bases between the germline ends. The CDR3: CASSLTSNEQFF. The DNA of the CDR3 is TGTGCCAGCAGTTTGACTAGCAATGAGCAGTTCTTC. The whole variable domain, filled in from reference TRBV28 and TRBJ2-1, reads DVKVTQSSRYLVKRTGEKVFLECVQDMDHENMFWYRQDPGLGLRLIYFSYDVKMKEKGDIPEGYSVSREKKERFSLILESASTNQTSMYLCASSLTSNEQFFGPGTRLTVL.

CDR3 sequence (DNA): TGTGCCAGCTCATCGACTAGTTCCGAGCAGTACTTC. Translated, it gives CASSSTSSEQYF. The chain combines TRBV18 with TRBJ2-7, with D maybe TRBD2 (6 bases). Trimming cost V 5 bases and J 6 bases, with 11 bases left between them. CDR3 length equals 12 residues. The germline CDR1 and CDR2 sequences are KGHSH and LQKENI. Full variable domain (rest looked up from reference TRBV18 and TRBJ2-7): NAGVMQNPRHLVRRRGQEARLRCSPMKGHSHVYWYRQLPEEGLKFMVYLQKENIIDESGMPKERFSAEFPKEGPSILRIQQVVRGDSAAYFCASSSTSSEQYFGPGTRLTVT.

This clone has just a few counts. The V and J genes are TRBV13 and TRBJ2-5, with 12 nucleotides matching TRBD2. The CDR3 has 16 residues. CDR1 PRHDT and CDR2 FYEKMQ come from the germline V gene (reference sequence). Losses at the gene ends were 4 bases for V and 1 base for J; bases not matched to a gene: 4. The CDR3 DNA follows: TGTGCCAGCAGCTATCGACTAGCGGGAGCCCAAGAGACCCAGTACTTC. It translates to CASSYRLAGAQETQYF.

This clone has just a few counts. The CDR3 DNA reads TGCGCCAGCAGCTTGGTGGCGGGCCGCACCGGGGAGCTGTTTTTT. This sequence encodes CASSLVAGRTGELFF. The genes are TRBV5-1 and TRBJ2-2; D perhaps matches TRBD2 (5 bases). With 0 bases removed from V and 4 bases from J, the gap between germline ends came to 10 bases. Germline V gene lookup returns CDR1 SGHRS and CDR2 YFSETQ. The CDR3 runs to 15 residues.

This clone appeared a few times. CDR3 in DNA: TGTGCCTGGAGTGTTGGAGGAAAAGAGACCCAGTACTTC. This encodes CAWSVGGKETQYF. The chain is built from TRBV30 and TRBJ2-5; tentatively, D is TRBD2 (5 bases). Germline values: CDR1 GTSNPN, CDR2 SVGIG (reference sequence). The CDR3 covers 13 residues. The V end was cut by 0 bases, the J end by 3 bases, with 8 bases between. The whole variable domain, filled in from reference TRBV30 and TRBJ2-5, reads SQTIHQWPATLVQPVGSPLSLECTVEGTSNPNLYWYRQAAGRGLQLLFYSVGIGQISSEVPQNLSASRPQDRQFILSSKKLLLSDSGFYLCAWSVGGKETQYFGPGTRLLVL.

The chain carries TRBV11-2 and TRBJ1-1; 8 nucleotides line up with TRBD1. The CDR3 covers 15 residues. Per germline, CDR1 SGHAT and CDR2 FQNNGV. V gave up 1 base and J gave up 4 bases; unmatched junction bases: 5. CDR3 in amino acids: CASSLGQGRATEAFF. In DNA form, the CDR3 reads TGTGCCAGCAGCTTAGGACAGGGGAGGGCCACTGAAGCTTTCTTT.

V usage is TRBV18 and J usage is TRBJ1-1; D may be TRBD1 (5 bases). CDR1 and CDR2 (germline): KGHSH, LQKENI. V shed 8 bases and J shed 5 bases, with 18 bases lying between them. This CDR3 comprises 14 residues. CDR3 bases: TGTGCCAGCCTTAAGGACGCCGGGGGGACTGAAGCTTTCTTT. It codes for CASLKDAGGTEAFF.